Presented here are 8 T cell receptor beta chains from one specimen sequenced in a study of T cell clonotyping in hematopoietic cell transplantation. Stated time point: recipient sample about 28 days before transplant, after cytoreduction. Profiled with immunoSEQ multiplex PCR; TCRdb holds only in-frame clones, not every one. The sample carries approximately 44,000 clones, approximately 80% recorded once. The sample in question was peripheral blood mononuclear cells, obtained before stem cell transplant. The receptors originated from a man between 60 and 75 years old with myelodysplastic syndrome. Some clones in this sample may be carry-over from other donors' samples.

The CDR3 protein is CAIREPGTGNTGELFF. In DNA, the CDR3 is TGTGCCATCAGGGAACCCGGGACAGGGAACACCGGGGAGCTGTTTTTT. V and J are TRBV10-3 and TRBJ2-2; 8 bases align to TRBD1. The V segment lost 6 bases and the J segment 1 base; nucleotides outside the gene matches: 7. The CDR3 runs 16 residues. Germline lookup yields CDR1 ENHRY and CDR2 SYGVKD.

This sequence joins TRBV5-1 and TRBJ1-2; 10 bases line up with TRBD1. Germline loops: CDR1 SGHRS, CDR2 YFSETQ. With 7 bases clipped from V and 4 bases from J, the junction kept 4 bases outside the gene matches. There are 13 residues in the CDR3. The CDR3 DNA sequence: TGCGCCAGCGGGACAGGGGAACTCTATGGCTACACCTTC. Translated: CASGTGELYGYTF.

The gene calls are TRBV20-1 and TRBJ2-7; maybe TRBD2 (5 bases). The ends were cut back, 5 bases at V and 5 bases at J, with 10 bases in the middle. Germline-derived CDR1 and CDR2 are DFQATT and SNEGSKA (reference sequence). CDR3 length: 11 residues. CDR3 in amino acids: CSASTTHEQYF. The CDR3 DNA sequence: TGCAGTGCTTCGACTACACACGAGCAGTACTTC.

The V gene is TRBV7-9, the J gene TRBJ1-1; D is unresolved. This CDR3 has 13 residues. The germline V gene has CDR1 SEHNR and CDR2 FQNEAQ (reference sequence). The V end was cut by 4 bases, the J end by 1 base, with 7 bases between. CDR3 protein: CASSSQENTEAFF. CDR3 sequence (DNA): TGTGCCAGCAGCTCCCAGGAGAACACTGAAGCTTTCTTT. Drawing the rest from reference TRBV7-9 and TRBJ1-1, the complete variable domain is DTGVSQNPRHKITKRGQNVTFRCDPISEHNRLYWYRQTLGQGPEFLTYFQNEAQLEKSRLLSDRFSAERPKGSFSTLEIQRTEQGDSAMYLCASSSQENTEAFFGQGTRLTVV.

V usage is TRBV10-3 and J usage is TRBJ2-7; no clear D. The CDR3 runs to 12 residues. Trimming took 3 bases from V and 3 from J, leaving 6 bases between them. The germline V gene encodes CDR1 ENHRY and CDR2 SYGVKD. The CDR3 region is CAISDLGYEQYF. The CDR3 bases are TGTGCCATCAGTGACCTAGGCTACGAGCAGTACTTC.

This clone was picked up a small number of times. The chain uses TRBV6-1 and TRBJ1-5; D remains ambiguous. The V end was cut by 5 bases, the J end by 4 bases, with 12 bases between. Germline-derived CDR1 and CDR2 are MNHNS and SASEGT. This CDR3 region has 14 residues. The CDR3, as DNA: TGTGCCAGCAGTTTGCTATCTTATAATCAGCCCCAGCATTTT. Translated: CASSLLSYNQPQHF.

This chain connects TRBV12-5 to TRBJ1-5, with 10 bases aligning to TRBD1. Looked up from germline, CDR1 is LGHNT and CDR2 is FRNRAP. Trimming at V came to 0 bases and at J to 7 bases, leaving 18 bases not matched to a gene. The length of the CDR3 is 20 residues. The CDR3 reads CASGLVLFGTGDGVRQPQHF. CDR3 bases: TGTGCTAGTGGTTTGGTATTATTCGGGACAGGGGATGGGGTAAGGCAGCCCCAGCATTTT.

CDR3 DNA: TGCGCCAGCAGCTTGGGAGTTGAGCCGACCCGAAACATTCAGTACTTC. Amino acid sequence: CASSLGVEPTRNIQYF. This chain links TRBV5-1 with TRBJ2-4; no clear D gene. The CDR3 is 16 residues long. V lost 0 bases, J lost 6 bases, and 16 bases lay in between. Germline V gene lookup returns CDR1 SGHRS and CDR2 YFSETQ.